The 8 T cell receptor beta chains presented below share a single source sample, sequenced in a study of CD8 T cells in ankylosing spondylitis. TCRdb reprocessed the 5' RACE reads via MiXCR and lists one record per CDR3 protein. The data hold some 120,000 distinct CDR3 sequences, with about an eighth observed a single time. Sequenced sample: blood, either unsorted or a sorted T cell fraction (not recorded which). Receptors originate from a female donor with ankylosing spondylitis or in good health (not recorded which).

Points on this clonotype: A much larger clonotype is one base distant, so this may be a read error. V and J are TRBV25-1 and TRBJ1-2, with no clear D. The length of the CDR3 is 15 residues. CDR1 is MGHDK, CDR2 SYGVNS, per germline. The CDR3 region has the DNA TGTGCCGGCAGTGAGGGTCAGGCCCTCGGCTATGGCTACACCTTC. Protein product: CAGSEGQALGYGYTF.

The chain couples TRBV12-3 or TRBV12-4 to TRBJ1-2; TRBD1 aligns across 10 bases. V lost 5 bases and J lost 7; bases outside the gene matches: 7. CDR3 length equals 14 residues. CDR3 loop: CASSLGQGMRGYTF. The CDR3 DNA follows: TGTGCCAGCAGTCTGGGACAGGGGATGCGTGGCTACACCTTC.

This clonotype was seen ten or more times. V is TRBV7-2 and J is TRBJ1-1; the match to TRBD1 covers 7 bases. CDR3 size: 12 residues. CDR1 is SGHTA, CDR2 FQGNSA, per germline. Trimming took 5 bases from V and 11 from J; bases not matched to a gene: 8. The CDR3: CASSLRGLGAFF. CDR3 nucleotides: TGTGCCAGCAGCCTTAGGGGGCTTGGGGCTTTCTTT.

This clonotype was observed at least ten times. V is TRBV12-3 or TRBV12-4 and J is TRBJ2-1; D possibly uses TRBD1 or TRBD2 (5 bases each). This CDR3 spans 14 amino acids. V gave up 8 bases and J gave up 7 bases, with 18 bases separating them. The CDR3 DNA reads as TGTGCCAGCTCCTATGTCCGGGACCCTAATGAGCAGTTCTTC. Translating it yields CASSYVRDPNEQFF.

This clonotype was detected a few times. The chain joins TRBV5-1 to TRBJ2-5; D is perhaps TRBD1 (6 bases). Germline CDR1 is SGHRS and CDR2 is YFSETQ. Trimming pared 4 bases from V and 4 bases from J, leaving 17 bases between. The CDR3 is 15 amino acids. The CDR3 bases are TGCGCCAGCAGCGAACCCAGGGGAATGGGAGAGACCCAGTACTTC. This translates into CASSEPRGMGETQYF.

This clonotype has a count of ten or more. The J gene is TRBJ2-7, the V gene TRBV20-1; 9 nucleotides match TRBD1. Trimming took 2 bases from V and 6 from J; bases not matched to a gene: 8. The CDR3 consists of 14 residues. CDR1 and CDR2 (germline): DFQATT, SNEGSKA (reference sequence). CDR3 sequence (DNA): TGCAGTGCTAGAACTACCTGGGACAGGGCCGAGCAGTACTTC. It specifies CSARTTWDRAEQYF.

The chain couples TRBV7-3 to TRBJ2-3, with D uncertain. The CDR3 consists of 13 residues. CDR1 is SGHTA, CDR2 FQGTGA, per germline. V lost 4 bases and J lost 4, with 9 bases in between. In DNA form, the CDR3 reads TGTGCCAGCAGCTCCCGTGGGGCAGATACGCAGTATTTT. This codes for CASSSRGADTQYF. Together with reference TRBV7-3 and TRBJ2-3, the CDR3 gives the full variable domain: GAGVSQTPSNKVTEKGKYVELRCDPISGHTALYWYRQSLGQGPEFLIYFQGTGAADDSGLPNDRFFAVRPEGSVSTLKIQRTERGDSAVYLCASSSRGADTQYFGPGTRLTVL.

This chain connects TRBV11-3 to TRBJ2-1, with D perhaps matching TRBD2 (6 bases). V gave up 2 bases and J gave up 6 bases, with 8 bases separating them. The germline gives CDR1 SGHNT, CDR2 YENEEA. The CDR3 contains 13 residues. The CDR3 bases are TGTGCCAGCAGCTTATGGGAGGCCAATGAGCAGTTCTTC. This codes for CASSLWEANEQFF. Complete variable domain (other parts from reference TRBV11-3 and TRBJ2-1): EAGVVQSPRYKIIEKKQPVAFWCNPISGHNTLYWYLQNLGQGPELLIRYENEEAVDDSQLPKDRFSAERLKGVDSTLKIQPAELGDSAVYLCASSLWEANEQFFGPGTRLTVL.